These 25 T cell receptor beta chains were all obtained from the same sample, sequenced in a study of blood T cell repertoires in COVID-19. Generated by immunoSEQ multiplex PCR, the TCRdb table keeps only in-frame clones and is missing some. Altogether around 100,000 clones are present, approximately 87% being singletons, with the ten largest covering roughly 13%. Sequencing was done on a sample of peripheral blood. The receptor source for this set is a human donor in a cohort sampled during active COVID-19.

The J gene is TRBJ2-5, the V gene TRBV5-1, with a tentative D call TRBD2 (6 bases). The CDR3 totals 13 residues. The V gene's germline CDR1 is SGHRS and CDR2 YFSETQ. Deletions cut 4 bases from V and 5 bases from J, with 12 bases between. The CDR3 sequence: CASSVPRGETQYF. CDR3 bases: TGCGCCAGCAGCGTCCCCCGGGGGGAGACCCAGTACTTC.

The chain combines TRBV5-1 with TRBJ2-3; D perhaps matches TRBD2 (5 bases). CDR1 and CDR2 (germline): SGHRS, YFSETQ. CDR3 length: 15 residues. V was pared by 5 bases and J by 1 base, with 14 bases between. The CDR3 protein is CASRKPGSGTDTQYF. CDR3 DNA sequence: TGCGCCAGCAGAAAACCGGGATCTGGCACAGATACGCAGTATTTT.

The genes are TRBV25-1 and TRBJ1-4; 9 bases fit TRBD1. CDR1 is MGHDK, CDR2 SYGVNS, per germline. Trimming at V came to 5 bases and at J to 5 bases, leaving 3 bases not matched to a gene. The CDR3 totals 14 residues. For the CDR3, the DNA is TGTGCCAGCAGTCGGGACAGGGTAAATGAAAAACTGTTTTTT. It encodes CASSRDRVNEKLFF.

This clone came up once. The gene calls are TRBV6-2 or TRBV6-3 and TRBJ2-6, with D unresolved. Germline V gene sequence: CDR1 MNHEY, CDR2 SVGEGT. The V end was cut by 0 bases, the J end by 2 bases, with 5 bases between. The CDR3 is 15 amino acids. This chain's CDR3 is CASSYSRAGANVLTF. DNA of the CDR3: TGTGCCAGCAGTTACTCACGGGCTGGGGCCAACGTCCTGACTTTC.

V and J are TRBV12-3 or TRBV12-4 and TRBJ1-2; tentative D call: TRBD1 (6 bases). This CDR3 region has 12 residues. The V gene lost 7 bases and the J gene lost 7 bases, with 13 bases spanning the gap. As DNA, the CDR3 is TGTGCCAGCACACAAGGGGGGGTTGGCTACACCTTC. It encodes CASTQGGVGYTF.

The J gene is TRBJ2-2, the V gene TRBV4-3; 10 nucleotides agree with TRBD2. After removal of 2 bases from V and 4 bases from J, the junction contained 13 bases not matched to a gene. Germline CDR1 is LGHNA and CDR2 is YSLEER. The CDR3 has 19 amino acids. The DNA of the CDR3 is TGCGCCAGCAGCCAAAAAGGGCCGGGACTAGCGACCCGCACCGGGGAGCTGTTTTTT. Amino acids: CASSQKGPGLATRTGELFF.

A remark on this clone: A read error may produce the germline difference seen at one junction end. The gene calls are TRBV12-3 or TRBV12-4 and TRBJ2-1; D unresolved. The CDR3 loop spans 12 amino acids. The CDR3, as DNA: TGTGCCAGCAGTTTAGGTCCTCCTGAGCGGTTCTTC. It encodes CASSLGPPERFF.

The chain combines TRBV18 with TRBJ1-1; tentative D call: TRBD1 (5 bases). The CDR3 totals 11 residues. CDR1 is KGHSH and CDR2 is LQKENI in the germline V gene. Trimming took 9 bases from V and 2 from J, leaving 7 bases between them. Here the CDR3 DNA reads TGTGCCAGAGACAGTAACACTGAAGCTTTCTTT. Translated: CARDSNTEAFF.

The chain is built from TRBV5-1 and TRBJ2-3; 9 bases match TRBD2. The CDR3 extends over 13 amino acids. Germline V gene data show CDR1 as SGHRS and CDR2 as YFSETQ. V shed 0 bases, J shed 10 bases, and the junction held 3 bases outside the gene matches. The CDR3 protein is CASSLEGLASQYF. Here the CDR3 DNA reads TGCGCCAGCAGCTTGGAGGGACTAGCATCGCAGTATTTT. The full variable domain, in which reference TRBV5-1 and TRBJ2-3 provide the parts outside the CDR3, is KAGVTQTPRYLIKTRGQQVTLSCSPISGHRSVSWYQQTPGQGLQFLFEYFSETQRNKGNFPGRFSGRQFSNSRSEMNVSTLELGDSALYLCASSLEGLASQYFGPGTRLTVL.

This sequence joins TRBV5-1 and TRBJ2-7; 9 bases map to TRBD2. Per germline, CDR1 SGHRS and CDR2 YFSETQ. The CDR3 contains 15 residues. The ends lost 3 bases at V and 3 bases at J; junction bases unmatched: 7. In DNA, the CDR3 is TGCGCCAGCAGCTCCACCGGGACTAGCAACTACGAGCAGTACTTC. It translates to CASSSTGTSNYEQYF.

This chain joins TRBV9 and TRBJ2-6; TRBD1 matches at 10 bases. Looked up from germline, CDR1 is SGDLS and CDR2 is YYNGEE. J was trimmed by 0 bases and V by 4 bases; bases with no gene match: 10. The CDR3 has 19 amino acids. CDR3 sequence (DNA): TGTGCCAGCAGCTTCAAAAGGACAGGGGGAAACTCTGGGGCCAACGTCCTGACTTTC. Translation gives CASSFKRTGGNSGANVLTF.

The rearrangement joins TRBV19 to TRBJ1-6, with D unresolved. V lost 7 bases, J lost 9 bases, and 13 bases lay in between. The CDR3 loop spans 13 amino acids. Germline V gene data show CDR1 as LNHDA and CDR2 as SQIVND (reference sequence). CDR3 region: CASTETRGSPLHF. The CDR3 coding sequence is TGTGCCAGTACGGAGACACGGGGTTCACCCCTCCACTTT.

The rearrangement uses TRBV6-1 and TRBJ1-4; TRBD1 matches at 11 bases. The germline V gene encodes CDR1 MNHNS and CDR2 SASEGT. Trimming took 2 bases from V and 3 from J; bases not matched to a gene: 5. The CDR3 loop spans 17 amino acids. The CDR3, as DNA: TGTGCCAGCAGTGAAAGCCGGGACAGGGGGGCTAATGAAAAACTGTTTTTT. Translating gives CASSESRDRGANEKLFF.

The chain uses TRBV9 and TRBJ2-7; D possibly corresponds to TRBD2 (5 bases). In germline, CDR1 is SGDLS, CDR2 YYNGEE. V was trimmed by 1 base and J by 5 bases, leaving 16 bases between them. The CDR3 has 15 amino acids. The CDR3 loop is CASSVSLNGGDEQYF. As DNA, the CDR3 is TGTGCCAGCAGCGTATCTCTAAACGGAGGAGACGAGCAGTACTTC.

V gene TRBV30 combines with J gene TRBJ1-1; D perhaps matches TRBD1 (6 bases). This CDR3 has 15 residues. Germline V CDR1 and CDR2: GTSNPN, SVGIG (reference sequence). Deletions cut 2 bases from V and 1 base from J, with 14 bases between. The CDR3 DNA reads TGTGCCTGGAGTCTTCCAGGACAGAAGAACACTGAAGCTTTCTTT. Its translation is CAWSLPGQKNTEAFF. Supplemented by reference TRBV30 and TRBJ1-1, the full variable domain reads SQTIHQWPATLVQPVGSPLSLECTVEGTSNPNLYWYRQAAGRGLQLLFYSVGIGQISSEVPQNLSASRPQDRQFILSSKKLLLSDSGFYLCAWSLPGQKNTEAFFGQGTRLTVV.

The CDR3 nucleotides read TGTGCCAGCAGCGCGACAGGGGCTGATGAAAAACTGTTTTTT. Protein product: CASSATGADEKLFF. The genes are TRBV28 and TRBJ1-4; TRBD1 agrees at 8 bases. CDR1 and CDR2 from the germline V gene are MDHEN and SYDVKM. The CDR3 is 14 residues long. V dropped 6 bases and J dropped 6; count of bases not matched to a gene: 6.

This clone was recorded a few times. The chain is built from TRBV2 and TRBJ2-7; a possible D gene is TRBD2 (5 bases). Germline V gene sequence: CDR1 SNHLY, CDR2 FYNNEI. The CDR3 totals 12 residues. V was pared by 5 bases and J by 1 base, with 6 bases between. The CDR3, as DNA: TGTGCCAGCAGTCTAGCTTCCTACGAGCAGTACTTC. Translation gives CASSLASYEQYF.

The gene calls are TRBV24-1 and TRBJ2-1; no clear D. The V end was cut by 4 bases, the J end by 0 bases, with 18 bases between. This CDR3 contains 18 residues. Germline values: CDR1 KGHDR, CDR2 SFDVKD. In DNA form, the CDR3 reads TGTGCCACCAGTGACCTAAATCCGACTGCTAGCTCCTACAATGAGCAGTTCTTC. It yields the protein CATSDLNPTASSYNEQFF.

The chain links TRBV27 to TRBJ2-7, with TRBD2 matching over 7 bases. Germline values: CDR1 MNHEY, CDR2 SMNVEV (reference sequence). V was pared by 2 bases and J by 4 bases, with 14 bases of the junction left unmatched. The CDR3 contains 17 residues. CDR3 nucleotide sequence: TGTGCCAGCAGTTTAAGGGCTAGCGGCGTAATCAATTACGAGCAGTACTTC. This gives the protein CASSLRASGVINYEQYF.

This chain connects TRBV27 to TRBJ2-5; no reliable D call. Germline V CDR1 and CDR2: MNHEY, SMNVEV (reference sequence). The germline V and J ends were trimmed by 5 bases and 5 bases, with 12 bases remaining between them. The CDR3 spans 13 residues. CDR3 residues: CASSPNKRETQYF. DNA of the CDR3: TGTGCCAGCAGTCCGAATAAACGGGAGACCCAGTACTTC.

This clone has only a few counts. V is TRBV5-5 and J is TRBJ1-4; 9 nucleotides match TRBD1. Per germline, CDR1 SGHKS and CDR2 YYEKEE (reference sequence). CDR3 size: 16 residues. Unmatched junction bases numbered 8, after V lost 4 bases and J lost 4 bases. CDR3 DNA: TGTGCCAGCAGCCCCTCGGGACAGGGAATTAATGAAAAACTGTTTTTT. Translating gives CASSPSGQGINEKLFF.

V is TRBV6-2 or TRBV6-3 and J is TRBJ1-5; a weak D match, TRBD1 (5 bases). This CDR3 region has 14 residues. The V gene's germline CDR1 is MNHEY and CDR2 SVGEGT. Trimming left V 5 bases short and J 3 bases short, with 11 bases between. The CDR3 DNA reads TGTGCCAGCAGTCAGACGACAGCCAATCAGCCCCAGCATTTT. Residues: CASSQTTANQPQHF.

The gene calls are TRBV27 and TRBJ2-2; 8 nucleotides line up with TRBD2. From germline, CDR1 is MNHEY and CDR2 SMNVEV (reference sequence). This CDR3 comprises 16 residues. J was trimmed by 4 bases and V by 6 bases; bases with no gene match: 10. The CDR3 loop reads CASRALAGGITGELFF. The CDR3 coding sequence is TGTGCCAGCAGGGCCTTGGCGGGGGGAATCACCGGGGAGCTGTTTTTT.

This chain joins TRBV5-1 and TRBJ2-2; the D gene is possibly TRBD1 (5 bases). CDR3 size: 14 residues. V lost 4 bases and J lost 5, with 12 bases in between. CDR1 and CDR2 from the germline V gene are SGHRS and YFSETQ. CDR3 DNA sequence: TGCGCCAGCAGCCTCAACCAGGGAACCGGGGAGCTGTTTTTT. It translates to CASSLNQGTGELFF. The whole variable domain, filled in from reference TRBV5-1 and TRBJ2-2, reads KAGVTQTPRYLIKTRGQQVTLSCSPISGHRSVSWYQQTPGQGLQFLFEYFSETQRNKGNFPGRFSGRQFSNSRSEMNVSTLELGDSALYLCASSLNQGTGELFFGEGSRLTVL.

The J gene is TRBJ2-3, the V gene TRBV5-1, with 7 bases aligning to TRBD2. CDR3 length equals 16 residues. Germline-derived CDR1 and CDR2 are SGHRS and YFSETQ. The junction had 4 bases not matched to a gene; V was cut back by 0 bases and J by 0 bases. CDR3 sequence (DNA): TGCGCCAGCAGCTTGGGGCTAGCGGAAAGCACAGATACGCAGTATTTT. It is translated as CASSLGLAESTDTQYF.